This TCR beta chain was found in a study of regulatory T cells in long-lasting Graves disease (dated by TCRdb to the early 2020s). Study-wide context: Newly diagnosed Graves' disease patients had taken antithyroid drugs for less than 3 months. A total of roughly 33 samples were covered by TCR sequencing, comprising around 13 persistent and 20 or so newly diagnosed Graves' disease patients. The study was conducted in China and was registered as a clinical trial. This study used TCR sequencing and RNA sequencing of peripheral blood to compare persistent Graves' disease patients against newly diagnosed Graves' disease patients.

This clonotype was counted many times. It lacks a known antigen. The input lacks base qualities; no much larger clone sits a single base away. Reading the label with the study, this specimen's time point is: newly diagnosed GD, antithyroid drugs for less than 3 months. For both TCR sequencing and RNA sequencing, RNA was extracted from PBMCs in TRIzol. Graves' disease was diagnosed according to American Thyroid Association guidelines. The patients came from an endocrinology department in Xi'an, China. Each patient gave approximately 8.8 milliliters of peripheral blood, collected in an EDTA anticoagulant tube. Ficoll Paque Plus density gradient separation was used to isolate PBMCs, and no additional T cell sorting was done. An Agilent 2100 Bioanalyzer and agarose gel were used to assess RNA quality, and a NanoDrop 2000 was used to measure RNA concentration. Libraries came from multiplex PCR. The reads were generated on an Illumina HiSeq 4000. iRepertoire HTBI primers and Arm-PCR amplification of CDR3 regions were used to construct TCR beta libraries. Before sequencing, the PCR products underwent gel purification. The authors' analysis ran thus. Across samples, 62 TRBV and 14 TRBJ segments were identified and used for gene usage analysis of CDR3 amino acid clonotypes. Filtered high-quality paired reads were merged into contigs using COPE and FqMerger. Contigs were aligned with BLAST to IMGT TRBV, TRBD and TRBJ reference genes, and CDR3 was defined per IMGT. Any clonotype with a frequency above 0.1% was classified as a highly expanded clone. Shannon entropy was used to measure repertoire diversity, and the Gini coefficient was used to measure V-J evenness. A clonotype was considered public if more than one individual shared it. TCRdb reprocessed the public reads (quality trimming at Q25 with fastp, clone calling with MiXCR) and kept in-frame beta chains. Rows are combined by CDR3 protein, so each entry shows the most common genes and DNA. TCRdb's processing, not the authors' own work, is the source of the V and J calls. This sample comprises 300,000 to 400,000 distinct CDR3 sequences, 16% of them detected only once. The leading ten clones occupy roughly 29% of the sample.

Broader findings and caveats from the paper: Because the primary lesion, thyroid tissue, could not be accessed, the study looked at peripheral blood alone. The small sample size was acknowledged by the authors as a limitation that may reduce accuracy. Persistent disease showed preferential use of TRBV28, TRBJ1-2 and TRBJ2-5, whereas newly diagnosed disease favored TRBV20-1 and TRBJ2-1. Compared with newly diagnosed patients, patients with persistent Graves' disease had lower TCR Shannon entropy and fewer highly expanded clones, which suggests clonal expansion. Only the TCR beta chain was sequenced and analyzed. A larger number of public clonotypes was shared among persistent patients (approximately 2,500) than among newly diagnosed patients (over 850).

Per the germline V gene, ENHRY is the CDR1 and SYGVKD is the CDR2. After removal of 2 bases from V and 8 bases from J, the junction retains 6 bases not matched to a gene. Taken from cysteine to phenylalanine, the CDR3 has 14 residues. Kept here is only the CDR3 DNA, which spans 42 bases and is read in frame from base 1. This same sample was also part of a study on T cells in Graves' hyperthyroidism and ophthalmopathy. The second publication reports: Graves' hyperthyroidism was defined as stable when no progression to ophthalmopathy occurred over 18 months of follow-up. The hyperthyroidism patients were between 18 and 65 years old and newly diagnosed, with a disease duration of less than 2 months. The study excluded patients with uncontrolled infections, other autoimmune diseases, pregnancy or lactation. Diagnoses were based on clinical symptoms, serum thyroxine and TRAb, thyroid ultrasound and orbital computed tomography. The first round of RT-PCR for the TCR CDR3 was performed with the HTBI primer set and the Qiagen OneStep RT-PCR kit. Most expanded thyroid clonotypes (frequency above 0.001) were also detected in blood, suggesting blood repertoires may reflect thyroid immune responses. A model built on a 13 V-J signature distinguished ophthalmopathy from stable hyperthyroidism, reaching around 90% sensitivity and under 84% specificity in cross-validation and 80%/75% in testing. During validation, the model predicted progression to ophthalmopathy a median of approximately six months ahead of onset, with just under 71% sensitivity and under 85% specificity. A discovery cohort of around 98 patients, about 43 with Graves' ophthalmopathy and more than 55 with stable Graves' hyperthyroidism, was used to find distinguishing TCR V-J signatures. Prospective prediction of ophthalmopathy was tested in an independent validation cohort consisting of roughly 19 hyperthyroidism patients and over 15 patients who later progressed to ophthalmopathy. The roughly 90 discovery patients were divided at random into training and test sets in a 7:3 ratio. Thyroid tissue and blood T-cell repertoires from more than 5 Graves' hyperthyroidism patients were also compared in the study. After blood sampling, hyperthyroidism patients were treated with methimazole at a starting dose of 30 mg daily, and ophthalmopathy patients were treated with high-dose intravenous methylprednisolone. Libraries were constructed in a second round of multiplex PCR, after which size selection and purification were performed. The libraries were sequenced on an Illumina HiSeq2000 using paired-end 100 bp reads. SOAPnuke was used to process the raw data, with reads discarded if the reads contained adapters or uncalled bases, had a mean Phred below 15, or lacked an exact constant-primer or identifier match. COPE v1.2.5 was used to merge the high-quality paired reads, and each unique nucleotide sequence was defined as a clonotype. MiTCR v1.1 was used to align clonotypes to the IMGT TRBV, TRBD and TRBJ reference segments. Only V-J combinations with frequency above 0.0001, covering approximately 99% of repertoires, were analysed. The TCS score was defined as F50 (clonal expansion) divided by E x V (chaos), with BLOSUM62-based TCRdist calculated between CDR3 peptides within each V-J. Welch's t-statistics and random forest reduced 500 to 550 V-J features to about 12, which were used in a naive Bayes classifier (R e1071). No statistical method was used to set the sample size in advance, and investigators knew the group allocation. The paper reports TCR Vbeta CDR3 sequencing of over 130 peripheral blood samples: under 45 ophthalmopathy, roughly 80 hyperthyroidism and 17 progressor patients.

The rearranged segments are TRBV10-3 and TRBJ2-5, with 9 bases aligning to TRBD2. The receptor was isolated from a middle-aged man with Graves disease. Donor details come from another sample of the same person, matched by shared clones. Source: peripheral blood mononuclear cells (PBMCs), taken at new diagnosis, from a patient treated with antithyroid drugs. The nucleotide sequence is TGTGCCATCAGTGAGGTTGCTAGCGGGGCCACCCAGTACTTC. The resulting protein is CAISEVASGATQYF.